Listed below are T cell receptor beta chains from one sample, sequenced in a study of graft-versus-host responses after intestinal transplantation. The protocol was immunoSEQ multiplex PCR, while the TCRdb copy is restricted to in-frame clones and leaves out a portion. The table lists roughly 23,000 clones, roughly 72% of them singletons. The sample here was ileum tissue, taken 12 days after intestinal transplant. These receptors were collected from a human patient who received an intestinal transplant, so some T cells may come from the graft donor. Each CDR3 is given with its conserved first and last residue. The order of the fields is clone size, J gene, D gene, V gene, CDR3 DNA, CDR3 protein. D genes are given only for firm matches. Clone size is given for some rows only: seen once, a few or many times, or a class if the clone is expanded.

clone size: .; J gene: TRBJ1-2; D gene: .; V gene: TRBV7-9; CDR3 DNA: TGTGCCAGCAGCTTTTGGACTGACTATGGCTACACCTTC; CDR3 protein: CASSFWTDYGYTF
clone size: .; J gene: TRBJ1-5; D gene: TRBD1; V gene: TRBV19; CDR3 DNA: TGTGCCAGTAGGGGGGGGGACAGGGTATGGGGGGATGCGCCCCAGCATTTT; CDR3 protein: CASRGGDRVWGDAPQHF
clone size: .; J gene: TRBJ2-3; D gene: TRBD2; V gene: TRBV5-4; CDR3 DNA: TGTGCCAGCAGCACGAGGACTAGCGGGGGGGCTACGCAGTATTTT; CDR3 protein: CASSTRTSGGATQYF
clone size: .; J gene: TRBJ2-7; D gene: TRBD1; V gene: TRBV10-3; CDR3 DNA: TGTGCCATCAGCAAGGGGGCCGGCGAGCAGTACTTC; CDR3 protein: CAISKGAGEQYF
clone size: .; J gene: TRBJ1-6; D gene: .; V gene: TRBV5-5; CDR3 DNA: TGTGCCAGCAGACACGAATCGACAGAAGCCTATAATTCACCCCTCCACTTT; CDR3 protein: CASRHESTEAYNSPLHF
clone size: few; J gene: TRBJ2-1; D gene: .; V gene: TRBV6-5; CDR3 DNA: TGTGCCAGCAGGCGGGACAGCCGCAATGAGCAGTTCTTC; CDR3 protein: CASRRDSRNEQFF
clone size: .; J gene: TRBJ2-3; D gene: TRBD2; V gene: TRBV4-1; CDR3 DNA: TGCGCCAGCAGCCGAGGACTAGCGGCTACTACAGATACGCAGTATTTT; CDR3 protein: CASSRGLAATTDTQYF
clone size: .; J gene: TRBJ2-7; D gene: TRBD2; V gene: TRBV7-2; CDR3 DNA: TGTGCCAGCAGCAAGGGACTAGCGGGAGTCGAGCAGTACTTC; CDR3 protein: CASSKGLAGVEQYF
clone size: .; J gene: TRBJ2-5; D gene: TRBD2; V gene: TRBV5-1; CDR3 DNA: TGCGCCAGCAGCTCTTTGACTAGCGGGGGGGAGACCCAGTACTTC; CDR3 protein: CASSSLTSGGETQYF
clone size: .; J gene: TRBJ1-4; D gene: .; V gene: TRBV4-3; CDR3 DNA: TGCGCCAGCAGCCCAAGGGGGACGAGGTCTGAAAAACTGTTTTTT; CDR3 protein: CASSPRGTRSEKLFF
clone size: .; J gene: TRBJ2-7; D gene: .; V gene: TRBV11-2; CDR3 DNA: TGTGCCAGCAGCACGACGGGGGTTATCTACGAGCAGTACTTC; CDR3 protein: CASSTTGVIYEQYF
clone size: .; J gene: TRBJ2-7; D gene: TRBD2; V gene: TRBV4-2; CDR3 DNA: TGTGCCAGCAGCCAAGCCGGGACTAGGGGCAACGAGCAGTACTTC; CDR3 protein: CASSQAGTRGNEQYF
clone size: .; J gene: TRBJ2-3; D gene: .; V gene: TRBV18; CDR3 DNA: TGTGCCAGCTCACCTCCTAGCACAGATACGCAGTATTTT; CDR3 protein: CASSPPSTDTQYF
clone size: .; J gene: TRBJ1-6; D gene: .; V gene: TRBV23-1; CDR3 DNA: TGCGCCAGCAGTCAATCCCCGCGCTCGGATTCACCCCTCCACTTT; CDR3 protein: CASSQSPRSDSPLHF
clone size: .; J gene: TRBJ1-1; D gene: TRBD1; V gene: TRBV15; CDR3 DNA: TGTGCCACCAGCAGGGACAGGGGCTTTACCACTGAAGCTTTCTTT; CDR3 protein: CATSRDRGFTTEAFF
clone size: .; J gene: TRBJ1-1; D gene: .; V gene: TRBV5-4; CDR3 DNA: TGTGCCAGCAGCTCGGACTGGAACACTGAAGCTTTCTTT; CDR3 protein: CASSSDWNTEAFF
clone size: .; J gene: TRBJ2-1; D gene: .; V gene: TRBV5-1; CDR3 DNA: TGCGCCAGCAGCCCCGGGGAGTCCTACAATGAGCAGTTCTTC; CDR3 protein: CASSPGESYNEQFF
clone size: .; J gene: TRBJ1-2; D gene: .; V gene: TRBV9; CDR3 DNA: TGTGCCAGCGTGGGGGGGGAGATGAGTGGCTACACCTTC; CDR3 protein: CASVGGEMSGYTF
clone size: .; J gene: TRBJ2-7; D gene: .; V gene: TRBV11-3; CDR3 DNA: TGTGCCAGCAGCAACCCAGGCTCGAGCTCCTACGAGCAGTACTTC; CDR3 protein: CASSNPGSSSYEQYF
clone size: .; J gene: TRBJ1-2; D gene: TRBD1; V gene: TRBV5-6; CDR3 DNA: TGTGCCAGCAGCTTGGGGACAGGGGGCTACACCTTC; CDR3 protein: CASSLGTGGYTF
clone size: few; J gene: TRBJ1-2; D gene: .; V gene: TRBV6-5; CDR3 DNA: TGTGCCAGCAGCCGACGGGGGGCTAATGGCTACACCTTC; CDR3 protein: CASSRRGANGYTF
clone size: .; J gene: TRBJ1-2; D gene: .; V gene: TRBV7-2; CDR3 DNA: TGTGCCAGCAGCCCCCGGGGGGACTATGGCTACACCTTC; CDR3 protein: CASSPRGDYGYTF
clone size: .; J gene: TRBJ2-3; D gene: TRBD2; V gene: TRBV7-3; CDR3 DNA: TGTGCCAGCAGCCCGCAGTCGCGGGGGGTTACAGATACGCAGTATTTT; CDR3 protein: CASSPQSRGVTDTQYF
clone size: .; J gene: TRBJ1-1; D gene: .; V gene: TRBV7-2; CDR3 DNA: TGTGCCAGCAGCTTAGGAGGCGGGGTTCTAACTGAAGCTTTCTTT; CDR3 protein: CASSLGGGVLTEAFF
clone size: .; J gene: TRBJ2-7; D gene: .; V gene: TRBV19; CDR3 DNA: TGTGCCAGTAGTCCCGGGGTGGGCGAGCAGTACTTC; CDR3 protein: CASSPGVGEQYF
clone size: .; J gene: TRBJ2-2; D gene: .; V gene: TRBV6-5; CDR3 DNA: TGTGCCAGCCACCTCGACAGGAACACCGGGGAGCTGTTTTTT; CDR3 protein: CASHLDRNTGELFF